The rows below give T cell receptor beta chains drawn from one sample of a study of T cells in Graves' hyperthyroidism and ophthalmopathy. TCRdb called the multiplex PCR reads again in MiXCR, with one record for every CDR3 protein. The sample lists 96,000 or so distinct CDR3 sequences, 51% occurring once. Sequenced sample: blood. The source is a woman aged 40 to 49 with Graves' hyperthyroidism. The conserved cysteine and the conserved F or W are not part of the CDR3 here. The size of a clone is reported for some rows only, either as once, few or many, or as a class for expanded clones.

abundance | j_gene | v_gene | CDR3aa
- | TRBJ1-1 | TRBV7-3 | ASSLVSENTEAF
- | TRBJ2-5 | TRBV12-3/TRBV12-4 | ASSPRLGLAGGETQY
- | TRBJ2-3 | TRBV20-1 | SARTGDTQY
few | TRBJ1-5 | TRBV10-3 | AISGTDYSNQPQH
- | TRBJ1-5 | TRBV7-9 | ASSFRGTSNQPQH
- | TRBJ2-7 | TRBV29-1 | SFAGGTYEQY
many | TRBJ2-2 | TRBV7-2 | ASSLARDKTGELF
medium-sized | TRBJ1-5 | TRBV5-1 | ASRRDTDSNQPQH
few | TRBJ1-2 | TRBV7-2 | ASSFGSGGGGYT
many | TRBJ1-5 | TRBV20-1 | SARGQGYGNQPQH
- | TRBJ1-3 | TRBV7-9 | ASSLTGTGARGGNTIY
many | TRBJ1-5 | TRBV19 | ASSISQGQPQH
many | TRBJ2-7 | TRBV12-3/TRBV12-4 | ASGRDRVYEQY
- | TRBJ2-5 | TRBV7-3 | AKLSGRETQY
- | TRBJ1-3 | TRBV6-5 | ASSYLGMNTIY
many | TRBJ1-1 | TRBV6-6 | ASSYAGRGAEAF